The entry below gives a single T cell receptor beta chain sequence along with its context. Recovered status applied to Cohort 3 donors who had two consecutive negative PCRs. It also applied to those with clearance or with symptom resolution. TCRdb keeps only in-frame clones here, not all; method: immunoSEQ multiplex PCR. The sample has under 150,000 clones, about 79% seen once. This record belongs to a study of blood T cell repertoires in COVID-19. About the research overall: Sites across the United States, Italy and Spain contributed samples from acute and convalescent COVID-19.

CDR1 and CDR2 (germline): KGHSH, LQKENI. The CDR3 consists of 13 residues. Trimming cost V 3 bases and J 3 bases, with 9 bases left between them. The chain recombines TRBV18 with TRBJ2-7; D is unclear. Source material: PBMCs or T cells enriched from blood (not recorded which). This TCR was sampled from a woman in her 50s who had recovered from COVID-19. DNA of the CDR3: TGTGCCAGCTCACCGCGATCCAACTACGAGCAGTACTTC. It encodes CASSPRSNYEQYF. Combining the CDR3 with reference TRBV18 and TRBJ2-7 gives the whole variable domain NAGVMQNPRHLVRRRGQEARLRCSPMKGHSHVYWYRQLPEEGLKFMVYLQKENIIDESGMPKERFSAEFPKEGPSILRIQQVVRGDSAAYFCASSPRSNYEQYFGPGTRLTVT.